The text below deals with one TCR beta chain. This CDR3 contains 15 residues. With 0 bases clipped from V and 5 bases from J, the junction kept 5 bases outside the gene matches. Germline assignment: CDR1 MGHRA and CDR2 YSYEKL. As handled by the study authors: Using reference gene primer amplification, nucleated cell counts were estimated. Libraries were prepared by immunoSEQ multiplex PCR; TCRdb keeps only in-frame clonotypes and omits some of them. Clone size and the V and J calls come from that table; the DNA yielded D and trimming. The table shows some 96,000 clones, with 80% to 90% occurring only once. These data originate in a study of blood T cell repertoires in COVID-19. Study as a whole: Acute-phase and convalescent COVID-19 samples originated in the United States, Italy and Spain.

The clonotype originates from a human donor in a cohort sampled during active COVID-19. Sequencing was done on a sample of peripheral blood. The chain employs TRBV4-1 and TRBJ2-5; 8 bases agree with TRBD1. In nucleotides, the CDR3 is TGCGCCAGCAGCCAAGACTGGACAGGGTACGAGACCCAGTACTTC. This encodes CASSQDWTGYETQYF.